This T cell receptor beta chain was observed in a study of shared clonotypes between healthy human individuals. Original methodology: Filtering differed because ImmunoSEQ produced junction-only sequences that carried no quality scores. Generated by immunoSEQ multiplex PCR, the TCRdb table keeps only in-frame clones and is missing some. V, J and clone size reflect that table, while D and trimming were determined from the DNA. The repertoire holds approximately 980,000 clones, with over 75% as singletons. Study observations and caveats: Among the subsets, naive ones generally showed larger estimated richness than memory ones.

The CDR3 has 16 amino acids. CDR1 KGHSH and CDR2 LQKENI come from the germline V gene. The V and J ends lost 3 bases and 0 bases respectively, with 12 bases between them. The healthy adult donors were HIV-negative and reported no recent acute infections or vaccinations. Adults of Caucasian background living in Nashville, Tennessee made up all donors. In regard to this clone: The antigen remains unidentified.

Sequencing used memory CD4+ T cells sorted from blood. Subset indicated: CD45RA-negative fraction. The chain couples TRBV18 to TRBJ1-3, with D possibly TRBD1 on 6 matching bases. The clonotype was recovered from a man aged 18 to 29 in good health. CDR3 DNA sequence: TGTGCCAGCTCACCTACCGACAGGTCCTCTGGAAACACCATATATTTT. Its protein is CASSPTDRSSGNTIYF.